This is a list of T cell receptor beta chains from one sample in a study of radiation and T cells in renal cell carcinoma. Measured with immunoSEQ multiplex PCR; TCRdb has only the in-frame clones, and not every one. The sample has more than 95,000 clones, roughly four fifths seen once. The material sequenced was blood, taken from a patient whose treatment included radiotherapy and nephrectomy. The receptors were gathered from a man between 50 and 59 years old with renal cell carcinoma. CDR3s include the opening cysteine and the closing phenylalanine or tryptophan. The D gene is left open where the match is weak. Clone size is shown for a subset of rows, as once, few, many or a class of expanded clone.

V	size	J	D	DNA	CDR3
TRBV6-5	.	TRBJ2-7	.	TGTGCCAGCAGTTACTCGTACAGGGTCTACGAGCAGTACTTC	CASSYSYRVYEQYF
TRBV27	.	TRBJ2-7	.	TGTGCCAGCAGTAGAACCGGGACAAGCTACGAGCAGTACTTC	CASSRTGTSYEQYF
TRBV7-6	.	TRBJ1-3	TRBD1	TGTGCCAGCAGCTCTTCGGACAGGGTCGGAAACACCATATATTTT	CASSSSDRVGNTIYF
TRBV29-1	.	TRBJ1-2	.	TGCAGCGCGTCCTGGGTTGGGTGGTATGGCTACACCTTC	CSASWVGWYGYTF
TRBV19	.	TRBJ1-1	TRBD1	TGTGCCAGTAGTACGGCGGACAGGAGCAAAGCTTTCTTT	CASSTADRSKAFF
TRBV18	.	TRBJ2-6	.	TGTGCCAGCTCACCGACAGTGGCCTCTGGGGCCAACGTCCTGACTTTC	CASSPTVASGANVLTF
TRBV7-2	.	TRBJ1-4	TRBD1	TGTGCCAGCAGCCACCCGACAGGGACTAATGAAAAACTGTTTTTT	CASSHPTGTNEKLFF
TRBV5-1	.	TRBJ2-3	TRBD2	TGCGCCAGCAGCCAGGGCGGGCTAGCGGGAGGGACAATCACAGATACGCAGTATTTT	CASSQGGLAGGTITDTQYF
TRBV10-2	few	TRBJ1-1	.	TGCGCCAGCAGTGAGTTTTCATACACTGAAGCTTTCTTT	CASSEFSYTEAFF
TRBV27	.	TRBJ1-6	.	TGTGCCAGCAGTCCTCTGCAGGCGGGGATGAATTCACCCCTCCACTTT	CASSPLQAGMNSPLHF
TRBV7-9	.	TRBJ1-4	.	TGTGCCAGCAGCTGGGGGGTTACAATTGCAACTAATGAAAAACTGTTTTTT	CASSWGVTIATNEKLFF
TRBV4-1	few	TRBJ1-2	.	TGCGCCAGCAGCCCCCGGGACGGTGGTAACTATGGCTACACCTTC	CASSPRDGGNYGYTF
TRBV6-1	.	TRBJ2-2	.	TGTGCCAGCAGCAGTACGGGGTTCGGGGAGCTGTTTTTT	CASSSTGFGELFF
TRBV5-4	.	TRBJ2-7	.	TGTGCCAGCAAATTTTACTTCGCGTACGAGCAGTACTTC	CASKFYFAYEQYF
TRBV7-9	.	TRBJ1-2	.	TGTGCCAGCATCCCCCACGATTGGGGCTATGGCTACACCTTC	CASIPHDWGYGYTF
TRBV5-8	.	TRBJ2-5	TRBD2	TGTGCCAGCAGCTCCTGGACTAGCGGGGGCCAAGAGACCCAGTACTTC	CASSSWTSGGQETQYF
TRBV6-5	.	TRBJ2-7	TRBD1	TGTGCCAGCAGTTACTCCGGGACAGGGGGCTTCTACGAGCAGTACTTC	CASSYSGTGGFYEQYF
TRBV4-3	.	TRBJ2-5	TRBD2	TGCGCCAGCAGCCCGCAAAGACTAGCGGGGGGGCCTGGGGGTCGGGAGACCCAGTACTTC	CASSPQRLAGGPGGRETQYF
TRBV29-1	.	TRBJ1-2	.	TGCAGCGTTGGTCAGGGTAGGGGCTACACCTTC	CSVGQGRGYTF
TRBV5-5	.	TRBJ2-2	.	TGTGCCAGCAGCTCCAGGGGGGGCACCGGGGAGCTGTTTTTT	CASSSRGGTGELFF
TRBV4-1	.	TRBJ1-5	TRBD1	TGCGCCAGCAGCCAGGACAGGGAAGATCAGCCCCAGCATTTT	CASSQDREDQPQHF
TRBV7-2	.	TRBJ2-6	.	TGTGCCAGCAGCCCGGACGTCTCTGGGGCCAACGTCCTGACTTTC	CASSPDVSGANVLTF
TRBV4-3	.	TRBJ2-1	TRBD2	TGCGCCAGCAGCCAAGATTGGCGGGGGGGCGTTGAGCAGTTCTTC	CASSQDWRGGVEQFF
TRBV15	.	TRBJ2-5	.	TGTGCCACCAGCAGAGATGTGTCACGAGAGACCCAGTACTTC	CATSRDVSRETQYF
TRBV25-1	.	TRBJ1-2	.	TGTGCCAGCAGTGAATTAATTGGAATAGGGGGTGACTATGGCTACACCTTC	CASSELIGIGGDYGYTF
TRBV6-5	.	TRBJ2-1	.	TGTGCCAGCGGGGGGAGCGCTTACAATGAGCAGTTCTTC	CASGGSAYNEQFF
TRBV7-9	.	TRBJ2-7	TRBD1	TGTGCCAGCAGCTTTCGGACAGGGGGCGCGGGCGAGCAGTACTTC	CASSFRTGGAGEQYF
TRBV6-5	.	TRBJ2-3	TRBD2	TGTGCCAGCAGTTACAATGAGCGGGGAGCAGATACGCAGTATTTT	CASSYNERGADTQYF
TRBV6-1	.	TRBJ2-3	.	TGTGCCAGCAGTGACCGTTACACAGATACGCAGTATTTT	CASSDRYTDTQYF
TRBV5-4	few	TRBJ2-7	.	TGTGCCAGCACCTCTCCAGGGAGTTGGGACGAGCAGTACTTC	CASTSPGSWDEQYF
TRBV25-1	.	TRBJ1-2	.	TGTGCCAGCAGTGCCTCCCCGCCGAACTATGGCTACACCTTC	CASSASPPNYGYTF
TRBV30	few	TRBJ1-1	.	TGTGCCCGCTCTTGGGGGGAGAACACTGAAGCTTTCTTT	CARSWGENTEAFF
TRBV2	.	TRBJ1-2	.	TGTGCCAGCAGTGAATCAGTACAGCCTTACTATGGCTACACCTTC	CASSESVQPYYGYTF
TRBV27	.	TRBJ1-6	.	TGTGCCAGCAGTTTGGAGGGGACATTCTCCTATAATTCACCCCTCCACTTT	CASSLEGTFSYNSPLHF
TRBV5-1	.	TRBJ2-1	TRBD2	TGCGCCAGCAGCTTGGGAGCGGGAGTGAGTGAGCAGTTCTTC	CASSLGAGVSEQFF
TRBV11-2	.	TRBJ2-7	.	TGTGCCAGCAGCCGCACAGGGTTGAATTTCGGGCAGTACTTC	CASSRTGLNFGQYF
TRBV11-3	.	TRBJ1-1	.	TGTGCCAGCAGCTTAGAGGTGGGGCGGAGGACTTTCTTT	CASSLEVGRRTFF
TRBV7-2	.	TRBJ2-1	.	TGTGCCAGCAGCTTAGTAGAGGGCGCTGAGCAGTTCTTC	CASSLVEGAEQFF
TRBV19	.	TRBJ1-1	TRBD1	TGTGCCAGTAGTATTACAGGGGTTTCAACTGAAGCTTTCTTT	CASSITGVSTEAFF
TRBV6-1	.	TRBJ1-1	.	TGTGCCAGCAGTGAAGTAAGGGGCAGGTGGAACACTGAAGCTTTCTTT	CASSEVRGRWNTEAFF
TRBV5-5	.	TRBJ1-3	.	TGTGCCAGCAGCCGACTGGGACGGGGCTCTGGAAACACCATATATTTT	CASSRLGRGSGNTIYF
TRBV5-4	.	TRBJ1-2	.	TGTGCCAGCAGATCAGGGTCCGCTTGGGAGGGCTACACCTTC	CASRSGSAWEGYTF
TRBV28	few	TRBJ1-2	.	TGTGCCAGCAGTTTATGGACGGGGCTGGGCTATGGCTACACCTTC	CASSLWTGLGYGYTF
TRBV12-5	.	TRBJ2-1	.	TGTGCTAGTGGTTTCAATGAGCAGTTCTTC	CASGFNEQFF
TRBV5-1	.	TRBJ1-1	.	TGCGCCAGCAGCTTTGGAGGGACCTCCACTGAAGCTTTCTTT	CASSFGGTSTEAFF
TRBV4-1	few	TRBJ2-2	TRBD1	TGCGCCAGCAGCCCCCCAGGGGGCTGGATCACCGGGGAGCTGTTTTTT	CASSPPGGWITGELFF
TRBV11-2	once	TRBJ2-1	TRBD1	TGTGCCAGCCGTTCTCTACAGGGGACCCGAAGCTCCTACAATGAGCAGTTCTTC	CASRSLQGTRSSYNEQFF
TRBV7-2	once	TRBJ1-2	.	TGTGCCTCCGGGGCCAGTCCCTATGGCTACACCTTC	CASGASPYGYTF
TRBV2	.	TRBJ2-5	.	TGTGCCAGCAGTGAACGGGATCCACCGGGCGAGACCCAGTACTTC	CASSERDPPGETQYF
TRBV7-9	.	TRBJ2-5	.	TGTGCCAGCAGCTTAGGGTCCGGCGTACAACGGACCCAGTACTTC	CASSLGSGVQRTQYF
TRBV4-1	.	TRBJ2-1	.	TGCGCCAGCAGCCTTTACCAGCGGGCGAGCTCCTACAATGAGCAGTTCTTC	CASSLYQRASSYNEQFF